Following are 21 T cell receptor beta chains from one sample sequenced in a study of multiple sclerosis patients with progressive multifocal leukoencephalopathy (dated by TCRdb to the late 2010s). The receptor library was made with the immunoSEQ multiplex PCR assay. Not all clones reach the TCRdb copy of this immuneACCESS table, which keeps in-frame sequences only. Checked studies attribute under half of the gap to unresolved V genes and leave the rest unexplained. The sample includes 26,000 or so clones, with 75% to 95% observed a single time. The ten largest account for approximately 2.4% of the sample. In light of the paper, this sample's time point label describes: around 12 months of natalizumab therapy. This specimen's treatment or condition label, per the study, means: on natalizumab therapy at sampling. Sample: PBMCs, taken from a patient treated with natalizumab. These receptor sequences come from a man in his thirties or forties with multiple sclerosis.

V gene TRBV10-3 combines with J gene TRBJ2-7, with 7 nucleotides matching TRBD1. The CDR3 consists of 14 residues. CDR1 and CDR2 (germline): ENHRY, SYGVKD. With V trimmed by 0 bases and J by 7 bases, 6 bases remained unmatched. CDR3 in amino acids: CAISESNRGPEQYV. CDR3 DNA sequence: TGTGCCATCAGTGAGTCGAACAGGGGACCAGAGCAGTACGTC.

Here the CDR3 reads CASSESTLGYPQHF. CDR3 sequence (DNA): TGCGCCAGCAGTGAGTCGACTCTAGGGTACCCCCAGCATTTT. This chain connects TRBV10-2 to TRBJ1-5; D not resolved. Looked up from germline, CDR1 is WSHSY and CDR2 is SAAADI. The CDR3 extends over 14 amino acids. Trimming left V 0 bases short and J 10 bases short, with 13 bases between.

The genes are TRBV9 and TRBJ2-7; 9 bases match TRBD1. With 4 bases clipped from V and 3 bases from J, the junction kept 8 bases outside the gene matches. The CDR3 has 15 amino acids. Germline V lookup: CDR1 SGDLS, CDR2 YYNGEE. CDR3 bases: TGTGCCAGCAGCCCCCCAGGGACAGGGATCTACGAGCAGTACTTC. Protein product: CASSPPGTGIYEQYF.

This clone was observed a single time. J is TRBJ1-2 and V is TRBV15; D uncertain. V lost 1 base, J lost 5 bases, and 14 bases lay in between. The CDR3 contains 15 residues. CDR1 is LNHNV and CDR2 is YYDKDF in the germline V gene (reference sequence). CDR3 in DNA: TGTGCCACCAGCAGAGGGGCAAGATTCGGTTATGGCTACACCTTC. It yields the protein CATSRGARFGYGYTF.

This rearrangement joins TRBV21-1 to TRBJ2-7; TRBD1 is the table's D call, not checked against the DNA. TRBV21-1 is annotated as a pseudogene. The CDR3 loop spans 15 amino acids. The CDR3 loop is CASRVHDGRGYEQYF. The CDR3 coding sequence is TGTGCCAGCAGGGTCCACGACGGCAGGGGATACGAGCAGTACTTC.

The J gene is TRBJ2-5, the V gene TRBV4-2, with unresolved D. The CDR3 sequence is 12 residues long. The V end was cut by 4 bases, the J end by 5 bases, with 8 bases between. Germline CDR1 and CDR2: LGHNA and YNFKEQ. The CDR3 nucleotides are TGTGCCAGCAGCCTCGACGGCGAGACCCAGTACTTC. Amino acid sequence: CASSLDGETQYF.

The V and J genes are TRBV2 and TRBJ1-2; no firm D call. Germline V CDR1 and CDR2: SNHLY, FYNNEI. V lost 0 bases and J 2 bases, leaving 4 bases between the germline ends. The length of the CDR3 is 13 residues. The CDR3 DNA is TGTGCCAGCAGTGAAGCGAGGAACTATGGCTACACCTTC. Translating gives CASSEARNYGYTF.

CDR3 residues: CASSLLGTSYNEQFF. In nucleotides, the CDR3 is TGTGCCAGCAGTTTGCTTGGGACTAGTTACAATGAGCAGTTCTTC. The chain employs TRBV6-5 and TRBJ2-1; 8 bases are shared with TRBD2. V lost 4 bases and J lost 4; bases outside the gene matches: 6. The CDR3 is made up of 15 amino acids. CDR1 MNHEY and CDR2 SVGAGI come from the germline V gene.

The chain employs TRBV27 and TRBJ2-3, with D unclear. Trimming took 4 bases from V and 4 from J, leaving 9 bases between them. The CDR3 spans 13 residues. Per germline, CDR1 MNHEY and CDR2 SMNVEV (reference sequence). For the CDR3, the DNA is TGTGCCAGCAGTTGGGGTGGGGCAGATACGCAGTATTTT. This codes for CASSWGGADTQYF.

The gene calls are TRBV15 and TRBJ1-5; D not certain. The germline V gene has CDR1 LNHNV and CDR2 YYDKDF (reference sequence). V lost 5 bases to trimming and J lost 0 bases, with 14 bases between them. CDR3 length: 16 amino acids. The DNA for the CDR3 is TGTGCCACCAGCGTAGGTACAGACCATAGCAATCAGCCCCAGCATTTT. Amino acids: CATSVGTDHSNQPQHF.

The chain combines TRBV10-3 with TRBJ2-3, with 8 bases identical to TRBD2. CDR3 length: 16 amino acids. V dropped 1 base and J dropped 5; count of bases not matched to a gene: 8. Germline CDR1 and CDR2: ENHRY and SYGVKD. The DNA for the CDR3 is TGTGCCATCAGTGAGTGGCAGCGGGAGCGGGGAGATACGCAGTATTTT. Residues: CAISEWQRERGDTQYF.

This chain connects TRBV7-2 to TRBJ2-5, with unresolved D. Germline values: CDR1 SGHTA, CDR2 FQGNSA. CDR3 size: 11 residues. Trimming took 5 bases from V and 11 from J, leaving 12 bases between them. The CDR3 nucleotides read TGTGCCAGCAGCCATGGTGCGGAGCAGTACTTC. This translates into CASSHGAEQYF.

CDR3 amino acids: CASSFRQGNNEQFF. In DNA form, the CDR3 reads TGTGCCAGCAGCTTCAGACAGGGGAACAATGAGCAGTTCTTC. The V and J genes are TRBV7-2 and TRBJ2-1; TRBD1 aligns across 8 bases. The length of the CDR3 is 14 residues. V dropped 3 bases and J dropped 5; count of bases not matched to a gene: 3. Per the germline V gene, CDR1 is SGHTA and CDR2 is FQGNSA.

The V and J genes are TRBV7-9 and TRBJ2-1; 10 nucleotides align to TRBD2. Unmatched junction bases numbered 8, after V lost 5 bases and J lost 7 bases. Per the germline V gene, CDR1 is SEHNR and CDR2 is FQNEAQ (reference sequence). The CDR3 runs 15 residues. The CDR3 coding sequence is TGTGCCAGCAGCCGAGCGGGAGGGCCGTCGAATGAGCAGTTCTTC. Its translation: CASSRAGGPSNEQFF.

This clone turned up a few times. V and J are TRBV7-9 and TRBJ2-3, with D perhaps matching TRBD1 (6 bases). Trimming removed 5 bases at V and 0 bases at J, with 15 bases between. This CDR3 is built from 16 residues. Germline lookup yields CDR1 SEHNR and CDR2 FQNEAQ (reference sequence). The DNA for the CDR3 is TGTGCCAGCAGCCCACGCCTCACAGGGAGCACAGATACGCAGTATTTT. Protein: CASSPRLTGSTDTQYF.

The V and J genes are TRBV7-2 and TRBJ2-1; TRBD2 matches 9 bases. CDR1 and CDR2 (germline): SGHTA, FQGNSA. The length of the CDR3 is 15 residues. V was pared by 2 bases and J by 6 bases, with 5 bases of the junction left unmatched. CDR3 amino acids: CASSLLAGTLNEQFF. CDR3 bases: TGTGCCAGCAGCTTACTAGCGGGGACCCTCAATGAGCAGTTCTTC.

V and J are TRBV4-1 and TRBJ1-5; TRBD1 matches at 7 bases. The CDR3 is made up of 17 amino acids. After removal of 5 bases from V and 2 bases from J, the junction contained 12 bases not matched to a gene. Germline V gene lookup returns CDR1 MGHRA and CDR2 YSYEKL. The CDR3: CASSRDSYPSGNQPQHF. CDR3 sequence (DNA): TGCGCCAGCAGCAGGGACAGCTACCCGTCAGGCAATCAGCCCCAGCATTTT.

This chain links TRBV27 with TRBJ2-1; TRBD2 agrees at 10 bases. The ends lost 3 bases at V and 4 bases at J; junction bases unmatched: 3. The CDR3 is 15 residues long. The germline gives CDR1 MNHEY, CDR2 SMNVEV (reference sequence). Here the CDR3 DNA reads TGTGCCAGCAGTTTCCCGGGACTAGCGTACAATGAGCAGTTCTTC. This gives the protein CASSFPGLAYNEQFF.

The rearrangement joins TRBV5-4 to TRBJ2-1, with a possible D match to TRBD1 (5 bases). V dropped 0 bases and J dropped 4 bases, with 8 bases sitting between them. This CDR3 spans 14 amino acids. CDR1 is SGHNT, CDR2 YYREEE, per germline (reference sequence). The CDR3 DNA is TGTGCCAGCAGCTTGGGGGGCAGGTACAATGAGCAGTTCTTC. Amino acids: CASSLGGRYNEQFF.

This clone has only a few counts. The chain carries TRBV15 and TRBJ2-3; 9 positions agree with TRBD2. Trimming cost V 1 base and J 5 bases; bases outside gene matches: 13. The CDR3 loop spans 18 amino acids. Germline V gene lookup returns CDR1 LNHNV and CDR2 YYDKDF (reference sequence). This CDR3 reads CATSRALTSGYTGDTQYF. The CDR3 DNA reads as TGTGCCACCAGCAGAGCACTAACTAGCGGGTATACAGGAGATACGCAGTATTTT.

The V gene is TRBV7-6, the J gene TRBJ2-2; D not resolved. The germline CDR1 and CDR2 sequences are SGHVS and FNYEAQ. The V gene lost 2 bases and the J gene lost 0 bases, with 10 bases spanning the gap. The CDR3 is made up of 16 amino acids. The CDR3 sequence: CASSLLPGSNTGELFF. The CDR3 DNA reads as TGTGCCAGCAGCTTACTCCCAGGTTCGAACACCGGGGAGCTGTTTTTT.